These T cell receptor beta chains were read from a single sample in a study of T cell responses to AZD1222 COVID-19 vaccine. Sequenced by immunoSEQ multiplex PCR; TCRdb stores in-frame clones only, minus some. The sample includes 150,000 to 200,000 clones, almost 95% seen only once; the top ten take 8% to 13%. The sequencing here drew on peripheral blood, taken on day 0 of AZD1222 vaccination. These receptors all come from an adult in good health. Both conserved end residues are part of each CDR3. Fields, in order: clone size, V gene, J gene, D gene, CDR3 protein, CDR3 DNA. D genes are given only for firm matches. The size entry is marked missing in some rows and otherwise reads once, few, many or a size class.

.,TRBV7-8,TRBJ2-7,.,CASSPPRVVSYEQYF,TGTGCCAGCAGCCCGCCACGGGTGGTTTCCTACGAGCAGTACTTC
.,TRBV6-2/TRBV6-3,TRBJ1-5,.,CASSYLTGNQPQHF,TGTGCCAGCAGTTACCTTACAGGGAATCAGCCCCAGCATTTT
.,TRBV5-8,TRBJ2-2,.,CASSPGATGELFF,TGTGCCAGCAGCCCCGGGGCAACCGGGGAGCTGTTTTTT
.,TRBV27,TRBJ1-1,.,CASSPNTNTEAFF,TGTGCCAGCAGTCCAAACACGAACACTGAAGCTTTCTTT
.,TRBV25-1,TRBJ1-5,.,CASRGSGLGPPQHF,TGTGCCAGCAGAGGTTCGGGGCTAGGGCCGCCCCAGCATTTT
.,TRBV29-1,TRBJ1-1,.,CSVLRPLNTEAFF,TGCAGCGTTCTCCGTCCATTGAACACTGAAGCTTTCTTT
.,TRBV10-2,TRBJ2-7,.,CASSDRASYEQYF,TGCGCCAGCAGTGACAGGGCCTCTTACGAGCAGTACTTC
.,TRBV7-2,TRBJ1-2,.,CASSLLGWGYTF,TGTGCCAGCAGCCTGCTAGGATGGGGCTACACCTTC
.,TRBV7-9,TRBJ1-4,.,CASSLGTQKLFF,TGTGCCAGCAGCTTAGGAACCCAAAAACTGTTTTTT
few,TRBV29-1,TRBJ1-1,TRBD1,CSVEGDRATEAFF,TGCAGCGTTGAAGGGGACAGGGCCACTGAAGCTTTCTTT
.,TRBV10-3,TRBJ2-1,TRBD2,CASVGAGGFSSYNEQFF,TGTGCCTCGGTGGGCGCGGGAGGTTTCAGCTCCTACAATGAGCAGTTCTTC
.,TRBV7-2,TRBJ2-2,.,CASSLSGMNTGELFF,TGTGCCAGCAGCTTATCCGGGATGAACACCGGGGAGCTGTTTTTT
.,TRBV27,TRBJ2-1,TRBD2,CASSFRREGLYEQFF,TGTGCCAGCAGTTTTCGGCGGGAGGGCCTCTATGAGCAGTTCTTC
.,TRBV27,TRBJ2-1,.,CASSLGPSIYNEQFF,TGTGCCAGCAGTTTAGGGCCGAGCATATACAATGAGCAGTTCTTC
.,TRBV19,TRBJ2-1,.,CASLSTADYNEQFF,TGTGCCAGCTTATCCACCGCGGACTACAATGAGCAGTTCTTC
.,TRBV3-1/TRBV3-2,TRBJ2-2,TRBD1,CASSPGTGVTGELFF,TGTGCCAGCAGTCCCGGGACAGGGGTCACCGGGGAGCTGTTTTTT
.,TRBV7-2,TRBJ2-3,TRBD1,CASSSFGQGRSDTQYF,TGTGCCAGCAGCTCGTTCGGACAGGGACGATCGGATACGCAGTATTTT
.,TRBV7-8,TRBJ1-2,TRBD1,CASSLGTGQEVFYGYTF,TGTGCCAGCAGCTTAGGGACGGGACAGGAGGTATTCTATGGCTACACCTTC
once,TRBV5-4,TRBJ1-1,.,CASSLGVSRENTEAFF,TGTGCCAGCAGCTTGGGGGTTAGCAGGGAGAACACTGAAGCTTTCTTT
.,TRBV7-8,TRBJ2-7,TRBD2,CASSQTTSGSLYEQYF,TGTGCCAGCAGCCAGACGACTAGCGGGAGTCTTTACGAGCAGTACTTC
.,TRBV12-5,TRBJ1-1,.,CASGFLPGTTEAFF,TGTGCTAGTGGTTTTCTCCCCGGGACAACAGAAGCTTTCTTT
.,TRBV25-1,TRBJ1-2,.,CASSIGSPELYGYTF,TGTGCCAGCAGCATCGGGAGCCCAGAGCTTTATGGCTACACCTTC
.,TRBV5-1,TRBJ2-5,.,CASSRDIQETQYF,TGCGCCAGCAGCAGGGACATCCAAGAGACCCAGTACTTC
.,TRBV11-3,TRBJ2-5,.,CASSSREKGETQYF,TGTGCCAGCAGCTCCCGGGAAAAAGGAGAGACCCAGTACTTC
.,TRBV27,TRBJ2-7,.,CASSLYGGLSYEQYF,TGTGCCAGCAGTTTATATGGGGGGCTCTCCTACGAGCAGTACTTC
.,TRBV6-1,TRBJ2-2,.,CASSEVVSLANTGELFF,TGTGCCAGCAGTGAAGTAGTAAGCCTAGCGAACACCGGGGAGCTGTTTTTT
.,TRBV19,TRBJ2-5,.,CASSIAGYQETQYF,TGTGCCAGTAGTATAGCGGGGTACCAAGAGACCCAGTACTTC
.,TRBV3-1/TRBV3-2,TRBJ1-1,.,CASSQNRETNTEAFF,TGTGCCAGCAGCCAAAACAGGGAAACGAACACTGAAGCTTTCTTT
.,TRBV4-2,TRBJ2-3,TRBD2,CASRQAAGGADTQYF,TGTGCCAGCAGGCAAGCGGCGGGAGGTGCAGATACGCAGTATTTT
.,TRBV5-5,TRBJ2-5,.,CASSLWEETQYF,TGTGCCAGCAGCTTGTGGGAAGAGACCCAGTACTTC
.,TRBV18,TRBJ1-1,TRBD1,CASSLTGVNTEAFF,TGTGCCAGCTCGCTGACAGGGGTGAACACTGAAGCTTTCTTT
.,TRBV18,TRBJ2-2,TRBD2,CASSLTGLAGDRELFF,TGTGCCAGCTCACTCACGGGACTAGCGGGGGACCGGGAGCTGTTTTTT
.,TRBV18,TRBJ1-4,TRBD1,CASSQTDRDGKLFF,TGTGCCAGCTCACAAACGGACAGGGATGGCAAACTGTTTTTT
.,TRBV12-5,TRBJ1-4,TRBD1,CASGFRAGGQTNEKLFF,TGTGCTAGTGGTTTTAGGGCAGGGGGACAGACTAATGAAAAACTGTTTTTT
.,TRBV29-1,TRBJ2-1,.,CSVAEGEQFF,TGCAGCGTTGCCGAGGGTGAGCAGTTCTTC
.,TRBV4-3,TRBJ1-2,.,CASSHGREGSPPYGYTF,TGCGCCAGCAGCCATGGACGGGAAGGGAGCCCCCCTTATGGCTACACCTTC
.,TRBV19,TRBJ1-4,.,CASSPTGGSVREKLFF,TGTGCCAGTAGTCCGACGGGAGGGTCGGTGAGGGAAAAACTGTTTTTT
.,TRBV7-2,TRBJ1-2,.,CASSSRGGEGGYTF,TGTGCCAGCAGTTCTCGAGGAGGGGAGGGTGGCTACACCTTC
.,TRBV28,TRBJ1-1,.,CASSPGPGGTEAFF,TGTGCCAGCAGCCCAGGCCCAGGTGGAACTGAAGCTTTCTTT
.,TRBV13,TRBJ2-2,.,CASSLGPGGMNTGELFF,TGTGCCAGCAGCTTAGGACCGGGGGGCATGAACACCGGGGAGCTGTTTTTT
.,TRBV28,TRBJ1-1,.,CASSFLLNTEAFF,TGTGCCAGCAGTTTCCTCTTGAACACTGAAGCTTTCTTT
.,TRBV7-2,TRBJ2-1,.,CASSLAPPKLGGYNEQFF,TGTGCCAGCAGCTTAGCTCCACCGAAGCTAGGGGGCTACAATGAGCAGTTCTTC